The sequence of this T cell receptor (beta chain) was determined in a study of cytotoxic CD8 clonotypes in ibrutinib-treated CLL. Depth targeted 1 in 200,000 to 1 in 1 million T cells, averaging 10x coverage per clonotype. Sequencing used immunoSEQ multiplex PCR; TCRdb keeps in-frame clones, though not all of them. The data contain about 97,000 clones, more than 70% of them seen just once; the ten biggest clones take up just under 25%. Germline lookup yields CDR1 SGHRS and CDR2 YFSETQ. The CDR3 extends over 16 amino acids. J gave up 3 bases and V 6 bases, and 12 bases lay outside the gene matches. The sequences come from PBMCs, collected after 24 months of ibrutinib treatment. This TCR came from a human donor with chronic lymphocytic leukemia. This chain connects TRBV5-1 to TRBJ2-7; 10 nucleotides agree with TRBD2. The CDR3 sequence is CASTTGAGGLDYEQYF. The DNA for the CDR3 is TGCGCCAGCACTACTGGAGCGGGAGGGCTCGACTACGAGCAGTACTTC.